This paragraph reports one T cell receptor (beta chain). This clonotype was detected many times. It has no known antigen specificity. No base qualities exist here, and no much larger clone lies one base off it. This specimen belongs to a study of HIV-infected patients and healthy controls (dated by TCRdb to about 2014). Study-wide context: Whether deep TCR repertoire sequencing of small blood samples from HIV patients could capture immune perturbation and reconstitution was tested in the study.

Whole blood was used without fractionating the cells, so the repertoire represented all peripheral T cells without sorting. About ten uninfected healthy donors were sampled as controls, four of whom were sampled twice roughly three months apart. For RNA extraction, a roughly 2.7 ml sample of peripheral blood was drawn into Tempus tubes. Residual genomic DNA was removed with the TURBO-DNase kit and globin mRNA was depleted with GLOBINclear. V sheds 1 base and J sheds 2 bases, leaving 7 bases between their ends. The cysteine opens and the phenylalanine closes a CDR3 of 14 amino acids. Kept here is only the CDR3 DNA, which spans 42 bases and is read in frame from base 1. CDR1 LGHNA and CDR2 YSLEER are derived from the germline V gene. Using SuperScript III with primers targeting the alpha and beta constant regions, around 500 ng of RNA was reverse transcribed. Separate alpha and beta chain libraries were made by chain-specific third strand synthesis with multiplexing indices. The protocol used a single primer pair to amplify all rearrangements within a chain, which avoided primer bias, and attached molecular barcodes to each cDNA molecule. T4 RNA Ligase 1 joined purified cDNA to a 5' RACE adapter that carried a random hexamer and the SP2 sequencing primer site. Second strand synthesis was primed from the SP2 site with Phusion polymerase, using slow temperature ramps to favor optimal annealing. Joined together, two random hexamer sequences that had both been added before amplification formed the 12-nucleotide barcode of each molecule. P5 and P7 adapter elements plus a second index were added in a short first PCR, which was followed by a roughly 23-cycle amplification PCR with P5s and P7 primers. Libraries received about 26 PCR cycles in total, were quantified on a Qubit, sized on a Bioanalyzer, and diluted to around 4 nM. The normalized libraries were sequenced on an Illumina MiSeq using 2 x 250 paired-end kits. MinElute columns were the means by which the reverse transcription reactions were cleaned up, and the reactions were eluted into 10 ul Tris-Cl. A 1:1 ratio of AMPure XP beads was used to clean the adapter ligations after they had run for approximately 20 hours at 16 degrees C. Concerning the study's data processing: Demultiplexed FASTQ files were processed with a modified Decombinator by which V, J, insert and barcode information was output. Sequences that shared a barcode but differed from the dominant sequence were treated as errors and discarded, and barcodes were clustered at Levenshtein distance 3 and counted to estimate the original cDNA molecules. Downstream analyses used R packages ineq, vegan, igraph and RCytoscape, with IMGT nomenclature and CDR3 definitions. To avoid skew from clonal expansion, each TCR was counted once, and V gene usage was computed over distinct sequences. Similarity networks connected unique CDR3 amino acid sequences within a donor whenever two sequences differed by a single Levenshtein edit. The authors compiled published HIV-specific CDR3s (approximately 86 alpha, roughly 700 beta) and CMV-specific CDR3s (roughly 12 alpha, 250 or so beta) and searched for them in the repertoires. Random subsampling to size-matched repertoires demonstrated that the decreased diversity in patients did not result from their lower sequence numbers. In TCRdb, the public reads were trimmed at Q25 with fastp and aligned with MiXCR, with productive beta chains retained. A single entry per CDR3 protein holds the most common genes and DNA from its merged rows. These V and J calls rely on TCRdb rather than the paper's analysis. This sample has more than 15,000 distinct CDR3 sequences in its table, and around 5.5% of those were observed once. Of the sample, roughly 2% is held by the ten largest clones.

General conclusions and limits of the study: In the samples, alpha-beta chain pairing was left undetermined. Processing included only sixteen HIV-infected individuals, and this was regarded by the authors as a major limit on how widely the findings apply. HIV-infected repertoires had significantly higher mean Gini indices than controls, possibly reflecting oligoclonality. The observed differences in diversity were not explained by the slight differences in age and sex profiles between the study cohorts. Differing numbers of distinct sequences in patients and controls hindered comparison, and size-matching assigned excessive weight to rare events in the HIV-infected data. During therapy, a significant decrease in frequency was seen for HIV-associated CDR3s, whereas no significant change was found for CMV-associated CDR3s, although most of them became more frequent. Significantly different mean usage between HIV-infected patients and controls was observed for eight alpha and eight beta V genes. The use of whole blood limited sequencing depth and precluded separation of the dynamics of distinct T-cell subpopulations. By Jaccard index and by the count of highly shared sequences, healthy controls shared more CDR3s between individuals than HIV+ patients did. Donor HLA types were not determined in the study. In HIV-infected patients, the apparent post-therapy recovery of the Gini index was not replicated in size-matched repertoire data. MAIT cell alpha-chain CDR3s were found at high frequency in healthy controls but were severely depleted in HIV+ repertoires. Healthy control repertoires showed roughly threefold more distinct CDR3s and higher Shannon diversity than untreated HIV+ repertoires.

The sequence was obtained from an adult in good health. The chain is assembled from TRBV4-3 and TRBJ2-3; no confident D gene assignment can be made. The sample was blood. The nucleotide sequence is given as TGCGCCAGCAGCCAAGTGCAGTTCACAGATACGCAGTATTTT. Protein translation: CASSQVQFTDTQYF.